This T cell receptor (beta chain) was recorded in a study of blood T cell repertoires in COVID-19. The sample holds one count of this clone. Assay used: immunoSEQ multiplex PCR; TCRdb lists only in-frame clones, some missing. The sample has about 32,000 clones, about 90% seen once. V shed 1 base and J shed 11 bases, with 12 bases lying between them. The CDR3 totals 14 residues. CDR1 is SGHTA, CDR2 FQGNSA, per germline. Sequencing was carried out using peripheral blood. This clonotype originated in a man between 65 and 79 years old with active or convalescent COVID-19. This chain uses TRBV7-2 with TRBJ1-6; perhaps TRBD1 as D (5 bases). The CDR3 loop is CASSLGQGHPPLHF. DNA for the CDR3: TGTGCCAGCAGCTTAGGCCAGGGTCACCCACCCCTCCACTTT.